This T cell receptor (beta chain) was sequenced for a study of HIV-infected children after antiretroviral therapy interruption. The overall study: Interruption-arm sampling covered weeks 0, 12, interruption end (24 or 48), and about 3 years post-study.

As to treatment: PENTA 11 planned treatment interruption arm or continuous ART arm. A 3' RACE protocol on RNA, with unique molecular identifiers, produced the TCR library. TCRdb used MiXCR to reprocess the 3' RACE reads, holding one entry per CDR3 protein. The sample carries about 89,000 distinct CDR3 sequences, around 6.9% recorded once. In germline, CDR1 is SQVTM, CDR2 ANQGSEA. The CDR3 is 10 amino acids. Deletions cut 3 bases from V and 6 bases from J, with 5 bases between. The sample in question was CD45RA+ CD4+ T cells from PBMCs, pooled from several time points, obtained from a donor given antiretroviral therapy, either interrupted or continuous. Subset denoted: naive CD4+ CD45RA+ CD45RO- T cells. The TCR originated in a pool of human donors with HIV. The chain links TRBV29-1 to TRBJ1-1; no clear D gene. Here the CDR3 reads CSVDAPEAFF. The CDR3 nucleotides read TGCAGCGTTGATGCTCCTGAAGCTTTCTTT.